This is a list of T cell receptor beta chains from one sample in a study of blood T cell repertoires in COVID-19. Assay: immunoSEQ multiplex PCR; the TCRdb copy retains only in-frame clones and omits some. The table has approximately 71,000 clones, 82% seen once. Specimen: peripheral blood. These receptor sequences come from a woman aged 80 or older with acute or convalescent COVID-19. The CDR3 runs from the conserved cysteine through the conserved F or W. Fields, in order: J gene, clone size, D gene, V gene, CDR3 protein, CDR3 DNA. A D gene is named only where the DNA matches it firmly. Size is omitted from some rows. Given values are once, few, many or a class for expanded clones.

TRBJ1-2	few	.	TRBV7-9	CASSRERNYGYTF	TGTGCCAGCAGTCGAGAACGCAACTATGGCTACACCTTC
TRBJ2-5	.	TRBD2	TRBV5-4	CASSPTSGRAVGQETQYF	TGTGCCAGCAGCCCGACTAGCGGGAGGGCCGTCGGCCAAGAGACCCAGTACTTC
TRBJ2-2	.	.	TRBV10-3	CAISRGLNTGELFF	TGTGCCATCAGTAGGGGCCTGAACACCGGGGAGCTGTTTTTT
TRBJ1-5	.	.	TRBV6-6	CASRGEASNQPQHF	TGTGCCAGCAGGGGGGAGGCGAGCAATCAGCCCCAGCATTTT
TRBJ1-1	.	TRBD1	TRBV6-5	CASSLLTGRLNTEAFF	TGTGCCAGCAGTTTGTTGACAGGGCGTTTAAACACTGAAGCTTTCTTT
TRBJ2-7	.	.	TRBV28	CASGLLGGSGEQYF	TGTGCCAGCGGACTACTAGGGGGCTCGGGCGAGCAGTACTTC
TRBJ1-4	.	.	TRBV27	CASSEVLPGEKLFF	TGTGCCAGCAGCGAGGTATTGCCCGGTGAAAAACTGTTTTTT
TRBJ2-1	.	.	TRBV29-1	CSVVERTYNEQFF	TGCAGCGTTGTGGAGCGCACGTACAATGAGCAGTTCTTC
TRBJ1-1	few	TRBD1	TRBV19	CASSSGQRNTEAFF	TGTGCCAGTTCCTCGGGACAGAGGAACACTGAAGCTTTCTTT
TRBJ1-5	once	TRBD1	TRBV14	CASSLHDRGNQPQHF	TGTGCCAGCAGCCTCCATGACAGGGGTAATCAGCCCCAGCATTTT
TRBJ2-5	.	.	TRBV18	CASSGADQYF	TGTGCCAGCTCAGGGGCAGACCAGTACTTC
TRBJ1-4	.	.	TRBV5-1	CASSSETGWSEKLFF	TGCGCCAGCAGCTCCGAGACAGGTTGGTCCGAAAAACTGTTTTTT
TRBJ2-2	.	TRBD2	TRBV10-2	CASSLLAGGPVTGELFF	TGCGCCAGCAGTCTTCTAGCGGGAGGGCCTGTCACCGGGGAGCTGTTTTTT
TRBJ2-3	once	TRBD2	TRBV7-6	CASSEGTTVVNTQYF	TGTGCCAGCAGCGAGGGGACTACCGTGGTAAATACGCAGTATTTT
TRBJ1-5	.	.	TRBV6-2/TRBV6-3	CASSYRYREVSNQPQHF	TGTGCCAGCAGTTACCGGTACAGGGAAGTGAGCAATCAGCCCCAGCATTTT
TRBJ1-3	.	.	TRBV7-2	CASSLSRVSGNTIYF	TGTGCCAGCAGCCTTTCCAGGGTGTCTGGAAACACCATATATTTT
TRBJ1-5	.	TRBD1	TRBV5-1	CASSLGTGAQPQHF	TGCGCCAGCAGCCTCGGGACAGGGGCTCAGCCCCAGCATTTT
TRBJ2-7	.	.	TRBV6-1	CASSDLTGSSYEQYF	TGTGCCAGCAGTGATTTGACAGGTTCCTCCTACGAGCAGTACTTC
TRBJ2-1	.	.	TRBV7-2	CAGAVYNEQFF	TGTGCTGGGGCCGTCTACAATGAGCAGTTCTTC
TRBJ1-2	.	TRBD1	TRBV5-1	CASSSGPGQLSSGYTF	TGCGCCAGCAGCTCGGGACCGGGACAGCTCTCCTCTGGCTACACCTTC
TRBJ2-5	.	.	TRBV19	CASSITGLQETQYF	TGTGCCAGTAGTATTACAGGTTTGCAAGAGACCCAGTACTTC
TRBJ2-2	.	.	TRBV11-3	CASSLVRAGELFF	TGTGCCAGCAGCTTAGTTCGGGCCGGGGAGCTGTTTTTT
TRBJ1-2	.	.	TRBV12-5	CASGLFSNYGYTF	TGTGCTAGTGGTTTGTTCTCTAACTATGGCTACACCTTC
TRBJ2-7	.	TRBD2	TRBV7-3	CASSFSAGAYEQYF	TGTGCCAGCAGCTTTTCAGCGGGAGCCTACGAGCAGTACTTC
TRBJ2-1	.	TRBD2	TRBV19	CASSYRHGGNQATDNEQFF	TGTGCCAGTAGTTATCGCCACGGGGGGAACCAAGCGACTGACAATGAGCAGTTCTTC
TRBJ2-7	.	TRBD2	TRBV7-2	CASILAGAGSYEQYF	TGTGCCAGCATTCTAGCGGGCGCCGGGTCCTACGAGCAGTACTTC
TRBJ2-3	.	.	TRBV7-2	CASSSSFRDTQYF	TGTGCCAGCAGCTCATCGTTTCGGGATACGCAGTATTTT
TRBJ2-7	.	.	TRBV27	CASSRGYEQYF	TGTGCCAGCAGCCGGGGCTACGAGCAGTACTTC
TRBJ1-2	few	.	TRBV29-1	CSVDQYGYTF	TGCAGCGTTGATCAATATGGCTACACCTTC
TRBJ2-7	.	.	TRBV27	CATTDSLGQYF	TGTGCCACCACCGACAGCCTCGGGCAGTACTTC
TRBJ1-1	few	.	TRBV25-1	CASSQGGRGTEAFF	TGTGCCAGCAGTCAAGGCGGGCGCGGTACTGAAGCTTTCTTT
TRBJ2-2	.	.	TRBV19	CASSILAGDTGELFF	TGTGCCAGTAGTATTCTGGCAGGGGACACCGGGGAGCTGTTTTTT
TRBJ2-3	.	.	TRBV28	CASRGANGEDTQYF	TGTGCCAGCAGAGGTGCTAACGGGGAGGATACGCAGTATTTT
TRBJ2-3	.	.	TRBV18	CASRPARGAGPDTQYF	TGTGCCAGCCGCCCCGCGAGGGGTGCGGGGCCAGATACGCAGTATTTT